These T cell receptor beta chains were read from a single sample in a study of blood T cell repertoires in COVID-19. Clones were sequenced by immunoSEQ multiplex PCR, and TCRdb holds only the in-frame ones, with some missing. The sample records roughly 270,000 clones, roughly 86% being singletons. Sequencing was performed on peripheral blood. Receptor source: a man in his late teens or twenties with active or convalescent COVID-19. Both conserved end residues are part of each CDR3. D genes are given only for firm matches. Rows give clone size only sometimes, using once, few, many, or a class for an expanded clone.

>.|TRBV7-6|.|TRBJ2-3
TGTGCCAGCAGCTTAGAAGCGGGACAGGACCGCACAGATACGCAGTATTTT
CASSLEAGQDRTDTQYF
>.|TRBV7-9|.|TRBJ1-2
TGTGCCAGCAGCTTAGTGGCAGGGGAGAGCTATGGCTACACCTTC
CASSLVAGESYGYTF
>TRBD1|TRBV5-1|.|TRBJ1-2
TGCGCCAGCAGCCCGGACAGGGCTGACTATGGCTACACCTTC
CASSPDRADYGYTF
>.|TRBV19|.|TRBJ2-7
TGTGCCAGTACCAGACAGGTGGGGTACGAGCAGTACTTC
CASTRQVGYEQYF
>.|TRBV3-1/TRBV3-2|.|TRBJ2-7
TGTGCCAGCAGCCAAGATCCGGCAGGGTATTACGAGCAGTACTTC
CASSQDPAGYYEQYF
>TRBD2|TRBV5-4|.|TRBJ2-3
TGTGCCAGCAGCTTGGAACGGGGGGGCAGCACAGATACGCAGTATTTT
CASSLERGGSTDTQYF
>.|TRBV19|.|TRBJ1-5
TGTGCCAGTAGTATAGATCTCGGAGGGACCAATCAGCCCCAGCATTTT
CASSIDLGGTNQPQHF
>.|TRBV9|.|TRBJ1-2
TGTGCCAGCAGCGAGGCGGACAAGTCCTATGGCTACACCTTC
CASSEADKSYGYTF
>TRBD2|TRBV2|once|TRBJ2-1
TGTGCCAGAAGGGTCAGCGGGGGGTACAATGAGCAGTTCTTC
CARRVSGGYNEQFF
>TRBD2|TRBV5-1|once|TRBJ2-2
TGCGCCAGCTCCTCCGGAGCGGGGGGACGATTCGGGGAGCTGTTTTTT
CASSSGAGGRFGELFF
>.|TRBV27|.|TRBJ1-2
TGTGCCAGCAGTTTCGGGGGGCGAAACTATGGCTACACCTTC
CASSFGGRNYGYTF
>TRBD1|TRBV15|.|TRBJ1-1
TGTGCCACCAGCAGAAGGACAGGTTGGTATAGGGCCTCGGACAAAGCTTTCTTT
CATSRRTGWYRASDKAFF
>TRBD1|TRBV23-1|.|TRBJ1-1
TGCGCCAGCAGTCAACCGAAACGTTACAGGGGGAGCACTGAAGCTTTCTTT
CASSQPKRYRGSTEAFF
>.|TRBV13|.|TRBJ2-4
TGTGCCAGCAGCTTAGGCCGAAACATTCAGTACTTC
CASSLGRNIQYF
>TRBD1|TRBV4-1|.|TRBJ2-3
TGCGCCAGCTCGAATCTGGACAGGGACCCTAGCACAGATACGCAGTATTTT
CASSNLDRDPSTDTQYF
>TRBD2|TRBV10-3|.|TRBJ2-1
TGTGCCATCAGTGAGTCGCCGGGGGGGCACTACAATGAGCAGTTCTTC
CAISESPGGHYNEQFF
>.|TRBV7-9|.|TRBJ1-2
TGTGCCAGCAGCCCCGGGTCCTATGGCTACACCTTC
CASSPGSYGYTF
>.|TRBV11-2|.|TRBJ1-2
TGTGCCAGCAGCTCCCAGGGGTGGCACCTTCGCTACACCTTC
CASSSQGWHLRYTF
>TRBD1|TRBV25-1|.|TRBJ1-6
TGTGCCAGCAGTGATACGAAACAGGGGGCTGGTTCACCCCTCCACTTT
CASSDTKQGAGSPLHF
>.|TRBV5-1|.|TRBJ1-1
TGCGCCAGCAGTGAGGCGGTGAACACTGAAGCTTTCTTT
CASSEAVNTEAFF
>.|TRBV15|.|TRBJ1-1
TGTGCCACCAGCCCCCACAGTGTTCCTGAAGCTTTCTTT
CATSPHSVPEAFF
>.|TRBV11-2|once|TRBJ1-2
TGTGCCAGCAGCTTAGATCTGCAATTTCAGCGGGGCTACACCTTC
CASSLDLQFQRGYTF
>.|TRBV11-2|.|TRBJ2-2
TGTGCCAGCAGCTTAGACGGGTTAGTGGACACCGGGGAGCTGTTTTTT
CASSLDGLVDTGELFF
>TRBD1|TRBV15|.|TRBJ1-1
TGTGCCACCAGCAGTCCCGGGACAGGACTGACTTTCTTT
CATSSPGTGLTFF
>TRBD1|TRBV11-2|.|TRBJ2-2
TGTGCCAGCAACTCAGGGGGAGCCGGGGAGCTGTTTTTT
CASNSGGAGELFF
>TRBD1|TRBV19|.|TRBJ1-1
TGTGCCAGTAGTATGCCCCGGGACAGGGGGGTGAACACTGAAGCTTTCTTT
CASSMPRDRGVNTEAFF
>.|TRBV4-3|.|TRBJ1-2
TGCGCCAGCAGCCAAGACCGGGGGAACTATGGCTACACCTTC
CASSQDRGNYGYTF
>.|TRBV6-5|.|TRBJ2-4
TGTGCCAGCAGTTACAATCAGGAACTAGCCAAAAACATTCAGTACTTC
CASSYNQELAKNIQYF
>TRBD1|TRBV4-2|many|TRBJ1-6
TGTGCCAGCAGCCAAGATCCGGGACAGGGTAATTCACCCCTCCACTTT
CASSQDPGQGNSPLHF
>.|TRBV5-6|.|TRBJ1-2
TGTGCCAGCAGCTTACGGGGGACCCGTGGCTACACCTTC
CASSLRGTRGYTF
>.|TRBV4-1|.|TRBJ2-7
TGCGCCAGCAGCCAAGATGTGCGACAAGGCTCCTACGAGCAGTACTTC
CASSQDVRQGSYEQYF
>TRBD1|TRBV6-2/TRBV6-3|.|TRBJ1-2
TGTGCCAGCAGTTACTCGGACGATGGACAGGTTTGGGGCTACACCTTC
CASSYSDDGQVWGYTF
>.|TRBV2|.|TRBJ2-6
TGTGCCAGCAGTACAGGTTCCGGGGCCAACGTCCTGACTTTC
CASSTGSGANVLTF
>.|TRBV5-1|.|TRBJ1-1
TGCGCCAGCAGCTTGGGGAGGGGGAACACTGAAGCTTTCTTT
CASSLGRGNTEAFF
>.|TRBV11-3|.|TRBJ2-7
TGTGCCAGCAGCTTAGGTCAGGGGGGAGTCTACGAGCAGTACTTC
CASSLGQGGVYEQYF